Listed below are T cell receptor beta chains from one sample, sequenced in a study of somatic mutations in cytotoxic T cells in rheumatoid arthritis. Profiled with immunoSEQ multiplex PCR; TCRdb holds only in-frame clones, not every one. Among 9,000 to 13,000 clones listed, over 80% were seen once. Sequencing was carried out using CD8+ T cells sorted from blood. The receptors stem from an adult with rheumatoid arthritis. Both conserved end residues are part of each CDR3. The D gene is left open where the match is weak. Rows may omit the clone size; those that give it use once, few, many or a size class.

J gene | V gene | D gene | clone size | CDR3 protein | CDR3 DNA
TRBJ2-7 | TRBV7-6 | . | few | CASSFSAGAAYEQYF | TGTGCCAGCAGCTTCTCGGCTGGGGCTGCCTACGAGCAGTACTTC
TRBJ2-1 | TRBV7-6 | . | . | CASSPSLYKGRSAEQFF | TGTGCCAGCAGCCCATCCTTGTATAAGGGCCGTTCAGCGGAGCAGTTCTTC
TRBJ2-3 | TRBV7-2 | TRBD2 | . | CASTLAGGPDTQYF | TGTGCCAGCACCCTAGCGGGGGGGCCAGATACGCAGTATTTT
TRBJ2-7 | TRBV2 | . | . | CASRVYEQYF | TGTGCCAGCAGGGTGTACGAGCAGTACTTC
TRBJ1-1 | TRBV7-9 | . | . | CASSLSGNTEAFF | TGTGCCAGCAGCTTGTCGGGGAACACTGAAGCTTTCTTT
TRBJ1-3 | TRBV5-1 | TRBD1 | . | CASTPTGAGGNTIYF | TGCGCCAGCACCCCGACAGGGGCAGGGGGAAACACCATATATTTT
TRBJ1-1 | TRBV19 | . | . | CATEAVNTEAFF | TGTGCCACCGAAGCCGTGAACACTGAAGCTTTCTTT
TRBJ2-7 | TRBV27 | . | . | CASSWSSGHNIYEQYF | TGTGCCAGCAGTTGGTCCTCAGGCCACAATATCTACGAGCAGTACTTC
TRBJ2-7 | TRBV5-1 | TRBD2 | . | CASSPLGGTDSYEQYF | TGCGCCAGCAGCCCCCTGGGGGGGACTGACTCCTACGAGCAGTACTTC
TRBJ2-1 | TRBV15 | . | . | CATSLEPESNEQFF | TGTGCCACCAGCCTCGAACCAGAAAGCAATGAGCAGTTCTTC
TRBJ1-2 | TRBV7-3 | . | . | CASSLEGANYGYTF | TGTGCCAGCAGCTTAGAGGGAGCTAACTATGGCTACACCTTC
TRBJ2-7 | TRBV9 | . | . | CASSVDVRTYEQYF | TGTGCCAGCAGCGTAGATGTCAGGACCTACGAGCAGTACTTC
TRBJ2-5 | TRBV4-2 | . | . | CASSQGIDGQETQYF | TGTGCCAGCAGCCAAGGGATAGACGGACAAGAGACCCAGTACTTC
TRBJ1-2 | TRBV9 | TRBD1 | . | CASSYSPTGGDGYTF | TGTGCCAGCAGCTACTCCCCGACAGGGGGCGATGGCTACACCTTC
TRBJ2-7 | TRBV27 | . | few | CASSTQGYEQYF | TGTGCCAGCAGTACACAGGGCTACGAGCAGTACTTC
TRBJ2-1 | TRBV9 | TRBD1 | large | CASSGPFSGTGLNEQFF | TGTGCCAGCAGCGGCCCCTTCTCCGGGACAGGACTCAATGAGCAGTTCTTC
TRBJ1-2 | TRBV7-2 | TRBD1 | few | CASSSPTGGLGYGYTF | TGTGCCAGCAGCTCTCCCACAGGGGGGTTGGGCTATGGCTACACCTTC
TRBJ2-1 | TRBV4-1 | TRBD2 | . | CASSLGGGRYNEQFF | TGCGCCAGCAGCCTCGGGGGGGGCAGATACAATGAGCAGTTCTTC
TRBJ1-1 | TRBV2 | . | . | CASRIQGNTEAFF | TGTGCCAGCAGAATCCAGGGAAACACTGAAGCTTTCTTT
TRBJ1-5 | TRBV7-6 | . | . | CASSPSPGKYNQPQHF | TGTGCCAGCAGCCCGAGCCCAGGGAAGTACAATCAGCCCCAGCATTTT
TRBJ2-7 | TRBV29-1 | . | once | CSVEGEIGEQYF | TGCAGCGTTGAAGGGGAAATAGGCGAGCAGTACTTC
TRBJ2-7 | TRBV19 | . | . | CASSIPGRVTEQYF | TGTGCCAGTAGTATACCGGGCCGGGTGACCGAGCAGTACTTC
TRBJ2-5 | TRBV5-4 | TRBD1 | . | CASSPWETGGETQYF | TGTGCCAGCAGCCCGTGGGAGACAGGGGGGGAGACCCAGTACTTC
TRBJ2-2 | TRBV18 | TRBD1 | . | CASSPPGQAGELFF | TGTGCCAGCTCACCGCCGGGACAGGCCGGGGAGCTGTTTTTT
TRBJ1-3 | TRBV4-1 | TRBD1 | . | CASSQTGTGSFTIYF | TGCGCCAGCAGCCAAACCGGGACAGGTAGTTTCACCATATATTTT
TRBJ2-7 | TRBV2 | . | . | CASRADSTYEQYF | TGTGCCAGCAGGGCCGACAGCACCTACGAGCAGTACTTC
TRBJ2-1 | TRBV7-6 | TRBD2 | . | CASSLAPPGVAGVNNEQFF | TGTGCCAGCAGCTTAGCCCCTCCAGGAGTAGCGGGAGTTAACAATGAGCAGTTCTTC
TRBJ1-1 | TRBV6-5 | . | . | CASSYSTLGNTEAFF | TGTGCCAGCAGTTACAGTACTTTGGGAAACACTGAAGCTTTCTTT
TRBJ1-6 | TRBV6-5 | TRBD1 | . | CASSRQGAHNSPLHF | TGTGCCAGCAGCCGACAGGGGGCGCATAATTCACCCCTCCACTTT
TRBJ2-5 | TRBV5-4 | . | once | CASSLSQAGETQYF | TGTGCCAGCAGCTTATCCCAGGCGGGAGAGACCCAGTACTTC
TRBJ2-1 | TRBV5-1 | . | . | CASSFTQGEQFF | TGCGCCAGCAGCTTTACACAGGGTGAGCAGTTCTTC
TRBJ1-3 | TRBV5-6 | TRBD1 | . | CASSLGTGGVDTIYF | TGTGCCAGCAGCTTGGGGACAGGGGGCGTAGACACCATATATTTT
TRBJ1-1 | TRBV9 | . | few | CASSTRKGEAFF | TGTGCCAGCAGCACCCGCAAGGGGGAAGCTTTCTTT
TRBJ2-7 | TRBV27 | . | . | CASSSSSGTQIYEQYF | TGTGCCAGCAGTTCCTCATCCGGGACGCAGATCTACGAGCAGTACTTC
TRBJ1-6 | TRBV2 | . | . | CASIVGNSPLHF | TGTGCCAGCATAGTAGGGAATTCACCCCTCCACTTT
TRBJ2-1 | TRBV14 | TRBD2 | . | CASSQGLAGDSYEQFF | TGTGCCAGCAGCCAAGGACTAGCGGGAGACTCCTATGAGCAGTTCTTC
TRBJ1-3 | TRBV9 | . | . | CASSGGGGSSGNTIYF | TGTGCCAGCAGCGGCGGGGGAGGCTCTTCTGGAAACACCATATATTTT
TRBJ2-3 | TRBV11-3 | . | . | CASSLGTGSADTQYF | TGTGCCAGCAGCTTAGGGACGGGGTCGGCAGATACGCAGTATTTT
TRBJ2-7 | TRBV18 | TRBD2 | . | CASSPVGTSGSYEQYF | TGTGCCAGCTCACCTGTCGGGACTAGCGGGAGCTACGAGCAGTACTTC
TRBJ1-3 | TRBV4-1 | . | . | CASSQLTGGPSGNTIYF | TGCGCCAGCAGCCAATTAACAGGAGGCCCCTCTGGAAACACCATATATTTT
TRBJ2-1 | TRBV5-4 | . | . | CASSRPIRAAGTRGDEQFF | TGTGCCAGCAGCCGCCCGATTAGGGCAGCGGGAACGAGGGGGGATGAGCAGTTCTTC
TRBJ2-7 | TRBV18 | . | . | CASSPPRDYEQYF | TGTGCCAGCTCACCCCCCCGAGACTACGAGCAGTACTTC
TRBJ2-3 | TRBV9 | TRBD2 | . | CASSASGRVVSDTQYF | TGTGCCAGCAGCGCTAGCGGGAGGGTGGTCTCAGATACGCAGTATTTT
TRBJ2-3 | TRBV4-2 | TRBD2 | . | CASSHQDLAGPKDTQYF | TGTGCCAGCAGCCATCAAGACTTAGCGGGGCCGAAAGATACGCAGTATTTT
TRBJ1-1 | TRBV19 | . | . | CASSTKDRNWGAFF | TGTGCCAGTAGTACTAAGGACAGAAACTGGGGAGCTTTCTTT
TRBJ2-7 | TRBV6-6 | TRBD2 | . | CASSPISGVGDEQYF | TGTGCCAGCAGCCCGATTAGCGGGGTAGGCGACGAGCAGTACTTC
TRBJ2-2 | TRBV7-8 | TRBD1 | . | CASNPRQGYRELFF | TGTGCCAGCAACCCGAGACAGGGGTATAGGGAGCTGTTTTTT
TRBJ1-3 | TRBV9 | . | . | CASSPFREFPPHSGNTIYF | TGTGCCAGCTCCCCTTTCAGGGAGTTCCCCCCGCACTCTGGAAACACCATATATTTT
TRBJ1-1 | TRBV6-1 | . | . | CASSEEGNLNPEAFF | TGTGCCAGCAGTGAAGAAGGGAATCTTAACCCTGAAGCTTTCTTT
TRBJ2-1 | TRBV7-9 | TRBD2 | . | CASRRVSGGDEQFF | TGTGCCAGCAGGCGGGTTTCGGGAGGGGATGAGCAGTTCTTC
TRBJ2-7 | TRBV27 | . | . | CASSFVQTGYEQYF | TGTGCCAGCAGTTTTGTCCAGACGGGTTACGAGCAGTACTTC